The 6 T cell receptor beta chains listed next were all sequenced from one sample in a study of early T cells in non-severe SARS-CoV-2 infection. Each CDR3 protein is one row after TCRdb ran MiXCR on the 5' RACE reads. The sample has 87,000 or so distinct CDR3 sequences, roughly an eighth seen once. Sequencing was done on a sample of whole blood. The receptor source for this set is an adult who was a healthcare worker with PCR-confirmed SARS-CoV-2 infection or an uninfected control (not recorded which).

In its sample, this clonotype was seen many times. The chain combines TRBV20-1 with TRBJ2-1; 8 nucleotides line up with TRBD2. The junction had 16 bases not matched to a gene; V was cut back by 5 bases and J by 7 bases. The germline V gene encodes CDR1 DFQATT and CDR2 SNEGSKA (reference sequence). This CDR3 has 16 residues. CDR3 region: CSAYFSGKSKENEQFF. In nucleotides, the CDR3 is TGCAGTGCTTACTTTAGCGGGAAGAGTAAAGAAAATGAGCAGTTCTTC.

CDR3 sequence: CAIGLAGKNIQYF. CDR3 nucleotide sequence: TGTGCCATAGGCCTAGCGGGCAAAAACATTCAGTACTTC. The chain couples TRBV10-3 to TRBJ2-4; 8 positions agree with TRBD2. There are 13 residues in the CDR3. The ends lost 9 bases at V and 3 bases at J; junction bases unmatched: 4. Germline lookup yields CDR1 ENHRY and CDR2 SYGVKD.

This clonotype has only a few counts. This chain links TRBV20-1 with TRBJ2-7; 7 bases line up with TRBD1. The CDR3 loop spans 14 amino acids. The V segment lost 6 bases and the J segment 7 bases; nucleotides outside the gene matches: 15. CDR1 and CDR2 from the germline V gene are DFQATT and SNEGSKA (reference sequence). CDR3 DNA: TGCAGTGCAAAGGTCGGGACAGTTCTACTGGAGCAGTACTTC. Translating it yields CSAKVGTVLLEQYF.

This clonotype was seen many times. The chain recombines TRBV5-4 with TRBJ2-5; the match to TRBD2 covers 9 bases. V was clipped by 3 bases and J by 4 bases; unmatched bases: 7. The CDR3 spans 15 residues. In germline, CDR1 is SGHNT, CDR2 YYREEE (reference sequence). The CDR3 DNA reads TGTGCCAGCAGCTCCATTAGCGGGAGTGGAGAGACCCAGTACTTC. Its protein is CASSSISGSGETQYF.

This clonotype was seen more than once but under ten times. The chain has TRBV30 and TRBJ2-7; D is tentatively TRBD1 or TRBD2 (6 bases each). Germline V CDR1 and CDR2: GTSNPN, SVGIG (reference sequence). This CDR3 contains 15 residues. Deletions cut 2 bases from V and 2 bases from J, with 16 bases between. CDR3 loop: CAWSLGGTDPYEQYF. The CDR3 nucleotides read TGTGCCTGGAGTCTCGGGGGCACGGACCCCTACGAGCAGTACTTC.

The chain carries TRBV7-6 and TRBJ1-1; possible D gene TRBD1, 6 bases. V was trimmed by 3 bases and J by 3 bases, leaving 11 bases between them. Germline V CDR1 and CDR2: SGHVS, FNYEAQ. This CDR3 has 14 amino acids. CDR3 protein: CASSLRGLDTEAFF. The CDR3 bases are TGTGCCAGCAGCTTGAGGGGGTTGGACACTGAAGCTTTCTTT.